These 15 T cell receptor beta chains came from one sample sequenced in a study of early T cells in non-severe SARS-CoV-2 infection (dated by TCRdb to about 2021). The library was built by means of 5' RACE. The sample was run on a NextSeq 500. Starting from the raw public reads, TCRdb applied fastp trimming at Q25, assembled clones with MiXCR and retained in-frame beta chains. Rows merge per CDR3 protein into single entries with the most common DNA and genes. Recorded for this sample are about 90,000 distinct CDR3 sequences; about an eighth of them occurred a single time. Jointly, the top ten make up 4.4% of the sample. The specimen comprised whole blood, sampled at baseline. Receptors were obtained from an adult who was a healthcare worker with PCR-confirmed SARS-CoV-2 infection or an uninfected control (not recorded which).

The rearrangement joins TRBV29-1 to TRBJ2-7; tentative D call: TRBD2 (6 bases). This CDR3 has 13 amino acids. V lost 2 bases and J 4 bases, leaving 12 bases between the germline ends. Looked up from germline, CDR1 is SQVTM and CDR2 is ANQGSEA. CDR3: CSVETGGSYEQYF. Written as DNA, the CDR3 is TGCAGCGTTGAAACAGGAGGGTCGTACGAGCAGTACTTC.

This chain links TRBV27 with TRBJ2-7; TRBD1 aligns across 12 bases. CDR1 MNHEY and CDR2 SMNVEV come from the germline V gene (reference sequence). The trim removed 8 bases at V and 5 bases at J, leaving 7 bases unmatched. The CDR3 runs 14 residues. CDR3 nucleotides: TGTGCCAGCGGCCGGGACAGGGGGCGCCACGAGCAGTACTTC. This gives the protein CASGRDRGRHEQYF.

The chain has TRBV7-2 and TRBJ2-1; 12 nucleotides match TRBD2. Germline trimming cut 1 base from V and 4 bases from J; bases unmatched to any gene: 5. The CDR3 totals 17 residues. CDR1 is SGHTA, CDR2 FQGNSA, per germline. The CDR3 reads CASSLEATSGRYNEQFF. The CDR3 DNA follows: TGTGCCAGCAGCTTAGAGGCGACTAGCGGGAGATACAATGAGCAGTTCTTC.

This clonotype has at least ten counts. V and J are TRBV30 and TRBJ1-4, with D tentatively TRBD1 (5 bases). V was clipped by 0 bases and J by 7 bases, with 21 bases between them. Germline CDR1 GTSNPN, CDR2 SVGIG (reference sequence). The CDR3 has 17 amino acids. This chain's CDR3 is CAWSVGVSNSVTEKLFF. CDR3 DNA sequence: TGTGCCTGGAGTGTAGGGGTTTCGAACAGCGTTACTGAAAAACTGTTTTTT.

The chain couples TRBV2 to TRBJ1-1, with D hard to call. The V gene's germline CDR1 is SNHLY and CDR2 FYNNEI. This CDR3 has 13 amino acids. The V end was cut by 6 bases, the J end by 0 bases, with 8 bases between. The CDR3 DNA is TGTGCCAGCAGATCAGGCATGAACACTGAAGCTTTCTTT. Protein: CASRSGMNTEAFF.

This clonotype was recorded at least ten times. J is TRBJ2-3 and V is TRBV27; the D gene is possibly TRBD2 (6 bases). Per the germline V gene, CDR1 is MNHEY and CDR2 is SMNVEV (reference sequence). CDR3 length: 15 residues. Between the trimmed V and J ends, which lost 6 bases and 2 bases, there was a span of 15 bases. DNA of the CDR3: TGTGCCAGCAGCCGACGGGAGTGGAACACAGATACGCAGTATTTT. The encoded protein is CASSRREWNTDTQYF.

This clonotype was seen a handful of times. The V and J genes are TRBV18 and TRBJ2-1; perhaps TRBD2 as D (6 bases). There are 13 residues in the CDR3. Germline CDR1 and CDR2: KGHSH and LQKENI. V was cut by 1 base and J by 8 bases, with 9 bases left in between. DNA for the CDR3: TGTGCCAGCTCACCACACGCGGGGTATGAGCAGTTCTTC. Translated, it gives CASSPHAGYEQFF.

J is TRBJ2-2 and V is TRBV12-3 or TRBV12-4; D unclear. The V and J ends lost 8 bases and 8 bases respectively, with 6 bases between them. The CDR3 is 10 residues long. The CDR3 here is CASSRGELFF. CDR3 in DNA: TGTGCCAGCTCAAGGGGGGAGCTGTTTTTT.

There are a few counts of this clonotype. V and J are TRBV25-1 and TRBJ2-1; 12 nucleotides line up with TRBD2. J lost 7 bases, V lost 1 base, and 14 bases had no gene match. The V gene's germline CDR1 is MGHDK and CDR2 SYGVNS. The CDR3 extends over 19 amino acids. CDR3 coding DNA: TGTGCCAGCAGTGAATTGGCCCGCCCAGGACTAGCGGGAAGAAATGAGCAGTTCTTC. Its protein product is CASSELARPGLAGRNEQFF.

The genes are TRBV7-9 and TRBJ1-2; 7 bases line up with TRBD1. This CDR3 spans 18 amino acids. CDR1 is SEHNR, CDR2 FQNEAQ, per germline (reference sequence). V shed 2 bases and J 1 base; nucleotides not matched to a gene: 13. The CDR3 DNA follows: TGTGCCAGCAGCTTAAGAAGGGGACAGAGAGGGTATAACTATGGCTACACCTTC. This encodes CASSLRRGQRGYNYGYTF.

The chain recombines TRBV20-1 with TRBJ2-7, with unresolved D. Between the trimmed V and J ends, which lost 1 base and 3 bases, there was a span of 10 bases. The CDR3 loop spans 13 amino acids. CDR1 and CDR2 (germline): DFQATT, SNEGSKA (reference sequence). CDR3 residues: CSARGLNRYEQYF. In nucleotides, the CDR3 is TGCAGTGCTAGAGGGCTAAATCGCTACGAGCAGTACTTC.

This clonotype showed up many times. The chain combines TRBV5-1 with TRBJ2-7; weak D call: TRBD2 (5 bases). Trimming took off 4 bases at V and 9 bases at J, with 14 bases between the two ends. The CDR3 spans 12 residues. From germline, CDR1 is SGHRS and CDR2 YFSETQ. In DNA form, the CDR3 reads TGCGCCAGCAGCGCAGACTACGGGCGGCAGTACTTC. Encoded protein: CASSADYGRQYF.

The sample holds many counts of this clonotype. This chain uses TRBV5-6 with TRBJ1-2, with D uncertain. Trimming left V 3 bases short and J 7 bases short, with 25 bases between. The CDR3 loop spans 17 amino acids. The germline gives CDR1 SGHDT, CDR2 YYEEEE. CDR3 residues: CASSSTDMLFRGGGYTF. Written as DNA, the CDR3 is TGTGCCAGCAGCTCGACGGATATGCTGTTTCGGGGTGGTGGCTACACCTTC.

This clonotype was seen many times. The CDR3 reads CASSGRDRVAEAFF. The CDR3 DNA is TGTGCCAGCAGCGGCCGGGACAGGGTTGCTGAAGCTTTCTTT. V is TRBV9 and J is TRBJ1-1; 9 bases align to TRBD1. The germline CDR1 and CDR2 sequences are SGDLS and YYNGEE. J was trimmed by 6 bases and V by 3 bases; bases with no gene match: 6. CDR3 size: 14 residues.

This clonotype was picked up many times. This sequence joins TRBV11-2 and TRBJ1-2; perhaps TRBD1 as D (5 bases). Trimming stripped 0 bases from V and 3 bases from J, with 14 bases between. The CDR3 length is 16 residues. The germline V gene encodes CDR1 SGHAT and CDR2 FQNNGV. CDR3 coding DNA: TGTGCCAGCAGCTTAGATCCCCAGGGTGGTGACTATGGCTACACCTTC. It translates to CASSLDPQGGDYGYTF.